The 5 T cell receptor beta chains listed next were all sequenced from one sample in a study of blood T cell repertoires in COVID-19. Only in-frame clones appear in the TCRdb table, and some are missing; sequencing was by immunoSEQ multiplex PCR. Among roughly 80,000 clones listed, approximately 86% were seen once. The sequenced sample was peripheral blood. The receptors were sampled from a woman aged 55-70 years with acute or convalescent COVID-19.

This chain connects TRBV18 to TRBJ2-7; a possible D gene is TRBD1 (5 bases). This CDR3 has 14 residues. The V end lost 2 bases, the J end lost 2 bases, and 10 bases lay between the germline ends. Germline CDR1 is KGHSH and CDR2 is LQKENI. In DNA form, the CDR3 reads TGTGCCAGCTCACCATCGGCAGGGACCTACGAGCAGTACTTC. Translation gives CASSPSAGTYEQYF.

This clone appeared once. The rearrangement uses TRBV5-1 and TRBJ1-1; 7 nucleotides match TRBD1. The V gene end was trimmed by 6 bases and the J gene end by 4 bases; junction bases not matched to a gene: 15. The CDR3 runs to 16 residues. Germline loops: CDR1 SGHRS, CDR2 YFSETQ. The CDR3 DNA is TGCGCCAGCACGCATTACCGAGGGGGCGAGAGCACTGAAGCTTTCTTT. As protein: CASTHYRGGESTEAFF.

CDR3 coding DNA: TGTGCCAGCAGTAGCGGACTAGCGGGGGGGCCGGGTCCCTACAATGAGCAGTTCTTC. It is translated as CASSSGLAGGPGPYNEQFF. The genes are TRBV6-2 or TRBV6-3 and TRBJ2-1, with 15 bases fitting TRBD2. Germline-derived CDR1 and CDR2 are MNHEY and SVGEGT. Germline trimming cut 5 bases from V and 2 bases from J; bases unmatched to any gene: 10. The CDR3 spans 19 residues.

DNA for the CDR3: TGCAGCGCTGTCCCATCGAACACCGGGGAGCTGTTTTTT. It translates to CSAVPSNTGELFF. The chain has TRBV29-1 and TRBJ2-2; D gene ambiguous. The V end lost 7 bases, the J end lost 0 bases, and 9 bases lay between the germline ends. The length of the CDR3 is 13 residues. CDR1 and CDR2 from the germline V gene are SQVTM and ANQGSEA.

The chain couples TRBV6-4 to TRBJ1-1; D gene ambiguous. V was pared by 4 bases and J by 11 bases, with 17 bases between. The CDR3 extends over 13 amino acids. Germline values: CDR1 MRHNA, CDR2 SNTAGT. The CDR3 sequence: CASSARSRGRAFF. Here the CDR3 DNA reads TGTGCCAGCAGTGCCAGATCGCGGGGAAGGGCTTTCTTT.